This is a list of T cell receptor beta chains from one sample in a study of metastatic and nonmetastatic thyroid tumors. Using MiXCR, TCRdb reanalyzed the PCR reads. The sample records some 24,000 clones, about 21% being singletons. The sample taken for sequencing was blood. The receptor source for this set is a male donor with papillary thyroid cancer or a benign thyroid nodule (not recorded which). Some clones in this sample may be carry-over from other donors' samples. Both conserved end residues are trimmed from each CDR3.

J gene,V gene,CDR3 length,CDR3 protein
TRBJ1-1,TRBV7-6,12,ASSPSNMNTEAF
TRBJ2-1,TRBV2,17,ASSVGLAGEGSSYNEQF
TRBJ1-6,TRBV20-1,11,SPTGQGYSPLH
TRBJ2-5,TRBV28,13,TSSTPSWKRETQY
TRBJ1-5,TRBV10-3,14,AIGGQGAYSNQPQH
TRBJ2-5,TRBV9,10,ASSEDLETQY
TRBJ1-1,TRBV12-3/TRBV12-4,11,ASSLQEGTEAF
TRBJ1-1,TRBV10-3,12,AISPTGMATEAF
TRBJ1-3,TRBV3-1,12,ASSRGGSGNTIY
TRBJ1-1,TRBV12-5,13,ASGWTGCGVTEAF
TRBJ2-7,TRBV6-1,10,AISPGDSEQY
TRBJ2-2,TRBV25-1,14,ASSLSGLARTGELF
TRBJ2-7,TRBV20-1,11,SARTGSTYEQY
TRBJ2-7,TRBV6-6,13,ASSYTSGRAYVQY
TRBJ2-5,TRBV6-2/TRBV6-3,13,ASSPAGQLPETQY
TRBJ2-7,TRBV28,12,ASSLDVVGEEQY
TRBJ2-7,TRBV9,11,ASSGRISYEQY
TRBJ1-2,TRBV18,13,ASSQGQGPNYGYT
TRBJ2-1,TRBV28,14,ASSLSLEIGGNEQF
TRBJ2-4,TRBV20-1,10,SALISENIQY
TRBJ1-4,TRBV6-1,13,ASSEPQGAAEKLF
TRBJ2-1,TRBV12-3/TRBV12-4,12,AIILPEGPTEQF
TRBJ1-1,TRBV7-7,13,DSSLRQGSSYEQY
TRBJ1-1,TRBV28,11,ASSPRDRGESF
TRBJ2-7,TRBV7-9,13,ASTLEAGEPYEQY
TRBJ2-5,TRBV12-3/TRBV12-4,12,ASSSQGSQETQY
TRBJ1-4,TRBV15,13,ATSVLRDGGEKLF
TRBJ2-1,TRBV20-1,13,SARRGLATYNEQF
TRBJ2-7,TRBV20-1,9,SPRVDYEQY
TRBJ2-7,TRBV24-1,14,ATSAPGLAGTYEQY
TRBJ1-6,TRBV19,12,ASSMTGGTSHLH
TRBJ2-7,TRBV5-6,11,ASSLLAAYEQY
TRBJ2-7,TRBV7-8,14,ASSLAQGDSGYEQY
TRBJ2-3,TRBV20-1,12,SARDPQGGDTQY
TRBJ1-5,TRBV7-2,13,ASSLRGSPNQPQH
TRBJ2-7,TRBV6-2/TRBV6-3,15,ASSYSSIAGEGNEQY
TRBJ2-5,TRBV18,15,ASSQRAPASAEETQY
TRBJ1-1,TRBV20-1,14,SAREGGRGWNTEAF
TRBJ2-7,TRBV20-1,12,SASFAGGPREQY
TRBJ2-5,TRBV5-4,15,ASSKTSGRIEYETQY
TRBJ1-3,TRBV3-1,15,ASSQPLTGGSGNTIY
TRBJ2-5,TRBV5-6,11,ASSRAGQETQY